The rows below give T cell receptor beta chains drawn from one sample of a study of blood T cell repertoires in COVID-19. Using immunoSEQ multiplex PCR, the repertoire was profiled, and TCRdb retains in-frame clones only, with some absent. The data show about 210,000 clones, 70% to 90% seen once. Sequenced: peripheral blood. Receptors originate from a human donor in a cohort sampled during active COVID-19. Both conserved end residues are part of each CDR3. The order of the fields is V gene, D gene, clone size, J gene, CDR3 protein, CDR3 DNA. D genes are given only for firm matches. Clone size is not always given. Where it is, it says once, few, many or a class for expanded clones.

V: TRBV2; D: -; size: -; J: TRBJ1-5; CDR3: CASSEESRGSQPQHF; DNA: TGTGCCAGCAGTGAAGAGTCCAGGGGAAGTCAGCCCCAGCATTTT
V: TRBV5-4; D: -; size: -; J: TRBJ2-6; CDR3: CASSKDNFVLTF; DNA: TGTGCCAGCAGCAAGGACAACTTCGTCCTGACTTTC
V: TRBV7-2; D: TRBD1; size: -; J: TRBJ1-2; CDR3: CASSTRDRGGILGYTF; DNA: TGTGCCAGCAGCACAAGGGACAGGGGTGGGATCCTAGGCTACACCTTC
V: TRBV30; D: -; size: -; J: TRBJ2-6; CDR3: CAWSVGRGRSGANVLTF; DNA: TGTGCCTGGAGTGTGGGGCGGGGGCGCTCTGGGGCCAACGTCCTGACTTTC
V: TRBV5-8; D: TRBD1; size: -; J: TRBJ1-2; CDR3: CASSPGDRGYGYTF; DNA: TGTGCCAGCAGCCCCGGGGACAGGGGCTATGGCTACACCTTC
V: TRBV19; D: -; size: -; J: TRBJ1-5; CDR3: CASTLTGANQPQHF; DNA: TGTGCCAGTACCCTGACAGGAGCCAATCAGCCCCAGCATTTT
V: TRBV15; D: TRBD1; size: once; J: TRBJ1-2; CDR3: CATSRTRQGWGEGYTF; DNA: TGTGCCACCAGCAGAACTCGACAGGGATGGGGGGAGGGCTACACCTTC
V: TRBV12-3/TRBV12-4; D: -; size: -; J: TRBJ2-7; CDR3: CASTKGTSEQYF; DNA: TGTGCCAGCACCAAAGGGACTTCCGAGCAGTACTTC
V: TRBV18; D: TRBD2; size: -; J: TRBJ2-5; CDR3: CASSPSGLAGGETQYF; DNA: TGTGCCAGCTCACCTTCGGGACTAGCGGGAGGAGAGACCCAGTACTTC
V: TRBV9; D: -; size: once; J: TRBJ2-3; CDR3: CASSKLSTDTQYF; DNA: TGTGCCAGCAGCAAGCTCAGCACAGATACGCAGTATTTT
V: TRBV28; D: -; size: -; J: TRBJ2-4; CDR3: CASSLGRIAKNIQYF; DNA: TGTGCCAGCAGTTTAGGGAGAATAGCCAAAAACATTCAGTACTTC
V: TRBV30; D: -; size: -; J: TRBJ2-7; CDR3: CAWSVYRSYEQYF; DNA: TGTGCCTGGAGTGTCTACAGGTCCTACGAGCAGTACTTC
V: TRBV25-1; D: -; size: -; J: TRBJ2-5; CDR3: CASSEGRIYQETQYF; DNA: TGTGCCAGCAGTGAGGGCAGGATCTACCAAGAGACCCAGTACTTC
V: TRBV28; D: -; size: -; J: TRBJ2-2; CDR3: CASSRTRNTGELFF; DNA: TGTGCCAGCAGTCGGACAAGGAACACCGGGGAGCTGTTTTTT
V: TRBV30; D: -; size: -; J: TRBJ1-5; CDR3: CAWSPQVFDQPQHF; DNA: TGTGCCTGGAGTCCCCAGGTCTTCGATCAGCCCCAGCATTTT
V: TRBV5-4; D: TRBD1; size: -; J: TRBJ1-2; CDR3: CASSYQTGADGYTF; DNA: TGTGCCAGCAGCTATCAAACAGGGGCCGATGGCTACACCTTC
V: TRBV10-3; D: TRBD2; size: -; J: TRBJ2-1; CDR3: CAISSGTSGYNEQFF; DNA: TGTGCCATCAGCTCCGGGACTAGCGGCTACAATGAGCAGTTCTTC
V: TRBV2; D: TRBD1; size: -; J: TRBJ1-5; CDR3: CASSDRGIGQPQHF; DNA: TGTGCCAGCAGTGACAGGGGGATAGGGCAGCCCCAGCATTTT
V: TRBV28; D: TRBD2; size: few; J: TRBJ2-2; CDR3: CASSLWPAGGPVVTRELFF; DNA: TGTGCCAGCAGTTTGTGGCCAGCGGGAGGGCCGGTAGTAACCCGGGAGCTGTTTTTT
V: TRBV11-2; D: TRBD1; size: -; J: TRBJ2-7; CDR3: CASSPTGGSPYEQYF; DNA: TGTGCCAGCAGCCCTACAGGGGGGTCTCCCTACGAGCAGTACTTC
V: TRBV11-2; D: TRBD2; size: -; J: TRBJ2-1; CDR3: CASSLRVAGEGFDYNEQFF; DNA: TGTGCCAGCAGCTTGCGGGTAGCGGGAGAGGGATTCGACTACAATGAGCAGTTCTTC
V: TRBV5-4; D: TRBD1; size: few; J: TRBJ1-2; CDR3: CASSLAGDRAGYTF; DNA: TGTGCCAGCAGCTTGGCCGGGGACAGGGCCGGCTACACCTTC
V: TRBV7-9; D: -; size: -; J: TRBJ1-2; CDR3: CASSHPDSNYGYTF; DNA: TGTGCCAGCAGCCACCCCGACAGTAACTATGGCTACACCTTC
V: TRBV5-1; D: TRBD1; size: few; J: TRBJ2-2; CDR3: CASSLVGQGGTGELFF; DNA: TGCGCCAGCAGCTTAGTCGGACAGGGTGGAACCGGGGAGCTGTTTTTT
V: TRBV18; D: -; size: -; J: TRBJ2-5; CDR3: CASSPSSQETQYF; DNA: TGTGCCAGCTCACCCTCCTCCCAAGAGACCCAGTACTTC
V: TRBV19; D: TRBD1; size: -; J: TRBJ1-1; CDR3: CASSMGMTGSGEAFF; DNA: TGTGCCAGTAGTATGGGGATGACAGGGTCCGGCGAGGCTTTCTTT
V: TRBV18; D: TRBD1; size: -; J: TRBJ1-5; CDR3: CASSGQIADQPQHF; DNA: TGTGCCAGCTCGGGACAGATTGCCGATCAGCCCCAGCATTTT
V: TRBV28; D: -; size: -; J: TRBJ1-1; CDR3: CASSLGPNTEAFF; DNA: TGTGCCAGCAGTTTAGGGCCGAACACTGAAGCTTTCTTT
V: TRBV28; D: -; size: -; J: TRBJ2-7; CDR3: CPPGRRTYEQYF; DNA: TGTCCTCCCGGGCGGAGGACCTACGAGCAGTACTTC
V: TRBV5-1; D: TRBD1; size: few; J: TRBJ1-2; CDR3: CASSSNPGQGFGYTF; DNA: TGCGCCAGCAGCTCCAACCCGGGACAGGGTTTCGGCTACACCTTC
V: TRBV3-1/TRBV3-2; D: -; size: -; J: TRBJ2-1; CDR3: CASSQSAGGNEQFF; DNA: TGTGCCAGCAGCCAAAGTGCCGGAGGAAATGAGCAGTTCTTC
V: TRBV6-6; D: -; size: -; J: TRBJ2-7; CDR3: CASSYSDPGGSHEQYF; DNA: TGTGCCAGCAGTTACTCGGACCCAGGGGGGTCGCACGAGCAGTACTTC
V: TRBV5-1; D: TRBD1; size: -; J: TRBJ2-5; CDR3: CASSWGQGQETQYF; DNA: TGCGCCAGCAGCTGGGGACAGGGCCAAGAGACCCAGTACTTC
V: TRBV27; D: -; size: -; J: TRBJ1-1; CDR3: CASSLRGSGYTEAFF; DNA: TGTGCCAGCAGTTTAAGGGGGTCGGGGTACACTGAAGCTTTCTTT
V: TRBV21-1; D: -; size: -; J: TRBJ2-3; CDR3: CASSTHLNRDREADTQYF; DNA: TGTGCCAGCAGCACCCACCTAAACCGGGACAGGGAGGCAGATACGCAGTATTTT
V: TRBV10-3; D: TRBD1; size: -; J: TRBJ1-5; CDR3: CAISLGQENQPQHF; DNA: TGTGCCATCAGTCTGGGACAGGAAAATCAGCCCCAGCATTTT
V: TRBV2; D: TRBD1; size: -; J: TRBJ2-5; CDR3: CASSSDREETQYF; DNA: TGTGCCAGCAGTTCGGACAGGGAAGAGACCCAGTACTTC
V: TRBV7-9; D: -; size: -; J: TRBJ1-5; CDR3: CATDRTESNQPQHF; DNA: TGTGCCACGGACCGGACAGAGAGCAATCAGCCCCAGCATTTT